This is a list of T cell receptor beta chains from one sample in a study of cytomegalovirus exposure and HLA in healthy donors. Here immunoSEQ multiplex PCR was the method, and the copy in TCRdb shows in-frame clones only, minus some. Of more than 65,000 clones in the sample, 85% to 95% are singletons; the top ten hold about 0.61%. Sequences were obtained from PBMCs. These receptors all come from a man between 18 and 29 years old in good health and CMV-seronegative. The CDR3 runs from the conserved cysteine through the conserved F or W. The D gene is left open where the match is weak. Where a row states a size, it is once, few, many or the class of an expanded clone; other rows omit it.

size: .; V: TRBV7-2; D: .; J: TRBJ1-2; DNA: TGTGCCAGCAGCCCTCAGGATAACTATGGCTACACCTTC; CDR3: CASSPQDNYGYTF
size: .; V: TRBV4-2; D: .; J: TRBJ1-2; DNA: TGTGCCAGCAGCCAAGCTCAGGGTTTTAGTGGCTACACCTTC; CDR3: CASSQAQGFSGYTF
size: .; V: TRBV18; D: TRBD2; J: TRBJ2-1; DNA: TGTGCCAGCTCACCGGGGACTAGCGGGACTAGCTCCTACAATGAGCAGTTCTTC; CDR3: CASSPGTSGTSSYNEQFF
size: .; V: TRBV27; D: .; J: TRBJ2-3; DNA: TGTGCCAGCAGTTTAATTGGAGGGGTAGGAGATACGCAGTATTTT; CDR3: CASSLIGGVGDTQYF
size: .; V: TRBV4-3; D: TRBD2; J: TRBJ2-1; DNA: TGCGCCAGCAGCCAAGAGAGGCTAGCGGGAGGTCTTGAGCAGTTCTTC; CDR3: CASSQERLAGGLEQFF
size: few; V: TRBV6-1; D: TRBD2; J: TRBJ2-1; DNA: TGTGCCAGCAGTATACTAGCGGGAGAGGGCAATGAGCAGTTCTTC; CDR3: CASSILAGEGNEQFF
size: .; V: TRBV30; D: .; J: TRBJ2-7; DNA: TGTGCCTGGGGACGTACAGGGATAGGCTACGAGCAGTACTTC; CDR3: CAWGRTGIGYEQYF
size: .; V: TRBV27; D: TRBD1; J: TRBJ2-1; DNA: TGTGCCAGCAGTAACAGGGGCAATGAGCAGTTCTTC; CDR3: CASSNRGNEQFF
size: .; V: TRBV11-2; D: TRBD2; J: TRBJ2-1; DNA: TGTGCCAGCAGCTCTCTAGCGGGGGGGGTCCGGAATGAGCAGTTCTTC; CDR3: CASSSLAGGVRNEQFF
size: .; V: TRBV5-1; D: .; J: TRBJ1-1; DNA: TGCGCCAGCGGGCCTACAGTGGGGAGTACTGAAGCTTTCTTT; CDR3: CASGPTVGSTEAFF
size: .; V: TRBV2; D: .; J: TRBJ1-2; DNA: TGTGCCAGCAGTGAAGGGCAGGGTCTTGGCGGCTACACCTTC; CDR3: CASSEGQGLGGYTF
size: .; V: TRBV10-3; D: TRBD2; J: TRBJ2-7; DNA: TGTGCCATCAGTGAGACCGGGACTAGCGGCCGGCTTGACTCCTACGAGCAGTACTTC; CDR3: CAISETGTSGRLDSYEQYF
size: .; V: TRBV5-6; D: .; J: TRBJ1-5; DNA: TGTGCCAGCAGCGTTCAAGGTCCGGGAAGGCAGCCCCAGCATTTT; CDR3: CASSVQGPGRQPQHF
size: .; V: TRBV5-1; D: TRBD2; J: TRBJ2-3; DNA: TGCGCCAGCAGCTTGGGCGACTCCTCTAGAGCGGGGGATAGCACAGATACGCAGTATTTT; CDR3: CASSLGDSSRAGDSTDTQYF
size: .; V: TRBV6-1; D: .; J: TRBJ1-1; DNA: TGTGCCAGCAGTGAAGCTGACGGGGGAGGAACTGAAGCTTTCTTT; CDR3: CASSEADGGGTEAFF
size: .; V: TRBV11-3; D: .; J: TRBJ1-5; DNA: TGTGCCAGCAGCCCGGGGGGCAATCAGCCCCAGCATTTT; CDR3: CASSPGGNQPQHF
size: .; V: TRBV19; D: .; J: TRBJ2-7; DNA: TGTGCCAGTAGTCCCCTGCCAGGGCGCTACGAGCAGTACTTC; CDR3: CASSPLPGRYEQYF
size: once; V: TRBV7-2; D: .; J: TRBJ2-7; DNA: TGTGCCAGCACCTGGTACGGGGGCGAGCAGTACTTC; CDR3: CASTWYGGEQYF
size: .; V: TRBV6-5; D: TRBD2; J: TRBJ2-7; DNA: TGTGCCAGCAGTTACGGGACTAGCGGGGACCCCTACGAGCAGTACTTC; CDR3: CASSYGTSGDPYEQYF